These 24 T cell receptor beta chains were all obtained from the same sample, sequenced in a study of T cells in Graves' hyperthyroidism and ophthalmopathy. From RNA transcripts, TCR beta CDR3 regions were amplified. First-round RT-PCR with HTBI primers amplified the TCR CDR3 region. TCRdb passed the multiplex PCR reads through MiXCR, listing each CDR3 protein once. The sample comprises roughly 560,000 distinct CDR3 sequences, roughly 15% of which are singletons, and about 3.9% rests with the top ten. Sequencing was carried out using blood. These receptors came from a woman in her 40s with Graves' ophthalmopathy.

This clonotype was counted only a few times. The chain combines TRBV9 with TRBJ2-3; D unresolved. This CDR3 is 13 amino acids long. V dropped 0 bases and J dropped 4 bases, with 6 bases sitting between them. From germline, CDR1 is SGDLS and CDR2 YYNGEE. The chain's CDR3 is CASSVDFPDTQYF. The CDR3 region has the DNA TGTGCCAGCAGCGTAGATTTCCCAGATACGCAGTATTTT.

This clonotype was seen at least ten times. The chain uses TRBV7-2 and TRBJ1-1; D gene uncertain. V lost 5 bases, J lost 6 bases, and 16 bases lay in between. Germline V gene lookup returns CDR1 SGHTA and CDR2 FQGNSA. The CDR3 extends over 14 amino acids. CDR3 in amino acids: CASSPARGGPEAFF. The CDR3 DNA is TGTGCCAGCAGCCCAGCGCGGGGAGGGCCTGAAGCTTTCTTT.

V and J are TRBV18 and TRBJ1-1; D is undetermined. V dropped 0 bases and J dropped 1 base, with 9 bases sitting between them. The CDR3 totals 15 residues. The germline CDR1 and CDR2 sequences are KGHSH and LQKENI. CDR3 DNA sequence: TGTGCCAGCTCACCACCACCTACCACGAACACTGAAGCTTTCTTT. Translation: CASSPPPTTNTEAFF.

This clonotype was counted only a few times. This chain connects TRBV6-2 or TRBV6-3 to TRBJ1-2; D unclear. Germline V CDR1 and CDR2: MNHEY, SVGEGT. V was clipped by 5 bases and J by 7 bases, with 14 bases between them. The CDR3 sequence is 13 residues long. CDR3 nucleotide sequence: TGTGCCAGCAGTCGACCAGGCGGCGGTGGCTACACCTTC. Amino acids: CASSRPGGGGYTF.

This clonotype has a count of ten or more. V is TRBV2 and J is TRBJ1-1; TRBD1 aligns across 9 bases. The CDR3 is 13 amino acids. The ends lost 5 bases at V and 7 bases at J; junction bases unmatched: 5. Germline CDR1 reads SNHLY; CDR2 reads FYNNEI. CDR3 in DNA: TGTGCCAGCAGTCCCGGACAGGGGATTGAAGCTTTCTTT. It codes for CASSPGQGIEAFF. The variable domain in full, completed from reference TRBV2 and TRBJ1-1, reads EPEVTQTPSHQVTQMGQEVILRCVPISNHLYFYWYRQILGQKVEFLVSFYNNEISEKSEIFDDQFSVERPDGSNFTLKIRSTKLEDSAMYFCASSPGQGIEAFFGQGTRLTVV.

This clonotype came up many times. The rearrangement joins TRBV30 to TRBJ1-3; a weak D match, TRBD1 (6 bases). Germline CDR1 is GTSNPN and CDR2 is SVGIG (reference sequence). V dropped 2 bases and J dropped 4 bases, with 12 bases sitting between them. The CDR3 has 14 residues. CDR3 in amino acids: CAWSTGTRGNTIYF. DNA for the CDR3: TGTGCCTGGAGTACCGGGACAAGAGGAAACACCATATATTTT.

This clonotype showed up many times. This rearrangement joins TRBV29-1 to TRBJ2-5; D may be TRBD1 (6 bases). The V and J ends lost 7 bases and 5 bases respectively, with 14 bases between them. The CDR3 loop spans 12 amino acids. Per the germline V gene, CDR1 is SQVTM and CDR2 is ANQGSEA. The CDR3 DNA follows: TGCAGCGGGGGGCAGGGAAGGGAGACCCAGTACTTC. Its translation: CSGGQGRETQYF.

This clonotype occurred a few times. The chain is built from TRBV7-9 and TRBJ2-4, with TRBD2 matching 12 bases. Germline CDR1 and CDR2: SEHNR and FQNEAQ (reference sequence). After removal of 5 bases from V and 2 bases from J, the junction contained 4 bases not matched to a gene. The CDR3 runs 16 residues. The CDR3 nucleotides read TGTGCCAGCAGCCCCACTAGCGGGAGGTCCAAAAACATTCAGTACTTC. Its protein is CASSPTSGRSKNIQYF.

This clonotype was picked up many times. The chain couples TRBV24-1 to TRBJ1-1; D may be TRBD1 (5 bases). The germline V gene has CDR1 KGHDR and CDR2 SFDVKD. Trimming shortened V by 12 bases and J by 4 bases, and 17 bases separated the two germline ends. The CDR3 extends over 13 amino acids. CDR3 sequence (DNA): TGTGCCGCTTGCCCAACCGGGGCCACTGAAGCTTTCTTT. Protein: CAACPTGATEAFF.

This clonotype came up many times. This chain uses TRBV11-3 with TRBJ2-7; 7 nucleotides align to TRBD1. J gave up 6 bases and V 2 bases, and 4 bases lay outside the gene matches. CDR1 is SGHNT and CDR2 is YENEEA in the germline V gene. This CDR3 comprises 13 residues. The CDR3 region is CASSLRDSFEQYF. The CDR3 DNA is TGTGCCAGCAGCTTAAGGGACAGCTTCGAGCAGTACTTC.

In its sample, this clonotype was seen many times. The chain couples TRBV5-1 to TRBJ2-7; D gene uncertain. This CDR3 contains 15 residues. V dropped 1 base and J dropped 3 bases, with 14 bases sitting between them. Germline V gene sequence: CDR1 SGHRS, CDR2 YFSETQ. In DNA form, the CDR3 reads TGCGCCAGCAGCTTGATCTCGGCAGGTCGCTACGAGCAGTACTTC. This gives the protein CASSLISAGRYEQYF.

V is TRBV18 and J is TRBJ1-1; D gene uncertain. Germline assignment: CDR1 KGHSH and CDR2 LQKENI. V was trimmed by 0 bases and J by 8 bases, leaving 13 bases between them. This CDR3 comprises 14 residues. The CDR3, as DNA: TGTGCCAGCTCACCACCTGACAATCCGAAGGAAGCTTTCTTT. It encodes CASSPPDNPKEAFF. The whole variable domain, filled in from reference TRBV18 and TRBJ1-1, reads NAGVMQNPRHLVRRRGQEARLRCSPMKGHSHVYWYRQLPEEGLKFMVYLQKENIIDESGMPKERFSAEFPKEGPSILRIQQVVRGDSAAYFCASSPPDNPKEAFFGQGTRLTVV.

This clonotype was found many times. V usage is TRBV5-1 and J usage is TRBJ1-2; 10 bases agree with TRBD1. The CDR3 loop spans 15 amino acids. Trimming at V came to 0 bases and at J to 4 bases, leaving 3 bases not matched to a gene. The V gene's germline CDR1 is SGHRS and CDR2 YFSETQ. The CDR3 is CASSLAGTGAYGYTF. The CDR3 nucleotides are TGCGCCAGCAGCTTGGCCGGGACAGGGGCCTATGGCTACACCTTC.

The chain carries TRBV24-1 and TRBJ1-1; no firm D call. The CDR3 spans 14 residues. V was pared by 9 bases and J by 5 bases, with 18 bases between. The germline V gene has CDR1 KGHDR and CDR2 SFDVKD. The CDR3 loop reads CATQAGLGRTEAFF. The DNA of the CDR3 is TGTGCCACCCAGGCCGGTTTAGGGAGGACTGAAGCTTTCTTT.

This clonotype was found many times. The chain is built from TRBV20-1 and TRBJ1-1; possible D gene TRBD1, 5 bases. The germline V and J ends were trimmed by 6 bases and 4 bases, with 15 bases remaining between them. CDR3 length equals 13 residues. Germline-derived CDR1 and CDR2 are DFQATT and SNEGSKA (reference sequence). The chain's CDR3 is CSADKEAGTEAFF. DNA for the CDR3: TGCAGTGCGGACAAGGAGGCAGGCACTGAAGCTTTCTTT.

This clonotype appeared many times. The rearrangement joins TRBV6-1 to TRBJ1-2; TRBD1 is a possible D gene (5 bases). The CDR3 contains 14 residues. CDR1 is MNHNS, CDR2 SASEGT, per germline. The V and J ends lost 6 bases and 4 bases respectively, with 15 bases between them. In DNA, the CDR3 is TGTGCCAGCAGCGACACAGGTCCCGGCTATGGCTACACCTTC. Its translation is CASSDTGPGYGYTF.

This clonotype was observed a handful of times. The CDR3 DNA is TGTGCCAGCAGCTTTCCCCTGAACCGACGCCAAGAGACCCAGTACTTC. This codes for CASSFPLNRRQETQYF. The chain carries TRBV11-2 and TRBJ2-5; D gene ambiguous. Germline V lookup: CDR1 SGHAT, CDR2 FQNNGV. This CDR3 has 16 amino acids. Trimming pared 3 bases from V and 1 base from J, leaving 15 bases between.

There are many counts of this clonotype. The CDR3 DNA reads as TGCGCCAGCAGCTTGGACACGAACACAGATACGCAGTATTTT. Translating gives CASSLDTNTDTQYF. This chain joins TRBV5-1 and TRBJ2-3; unclear D gene. With 0 bases removed from V and 2 bases from J, the gap between germline ends came to 7 bases. The germline V gene has CDR1 SGHRS and CDR2 YFSETQ. This CDR3 contains 14 residues.

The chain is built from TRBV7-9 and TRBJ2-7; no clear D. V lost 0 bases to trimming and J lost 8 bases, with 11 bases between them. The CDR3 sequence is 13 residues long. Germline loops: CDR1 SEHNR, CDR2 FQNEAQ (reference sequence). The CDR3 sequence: CASSLAFPPKQYF. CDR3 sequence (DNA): TGTGCCAGCAGCTTAGCTTTTCCCCCCAAGCAGTACTTC.

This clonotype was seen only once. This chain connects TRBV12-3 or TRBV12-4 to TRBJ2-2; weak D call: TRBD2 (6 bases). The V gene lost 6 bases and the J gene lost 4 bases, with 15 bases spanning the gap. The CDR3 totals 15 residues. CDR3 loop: CASSQRRAGTGELFF. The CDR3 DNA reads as TGTGCCAGCAGCCAAAGGAGGGCGGGCACCGGGGAGCTGTTTTTT.

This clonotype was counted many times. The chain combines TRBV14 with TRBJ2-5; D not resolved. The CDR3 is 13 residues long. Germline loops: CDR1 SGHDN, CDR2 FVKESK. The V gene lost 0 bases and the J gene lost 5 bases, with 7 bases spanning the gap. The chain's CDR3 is CASSQEVGETQYF. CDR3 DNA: TGTGCCAGCAGCCAAGAAGTCGGGGAGACCCAGTACTTC.

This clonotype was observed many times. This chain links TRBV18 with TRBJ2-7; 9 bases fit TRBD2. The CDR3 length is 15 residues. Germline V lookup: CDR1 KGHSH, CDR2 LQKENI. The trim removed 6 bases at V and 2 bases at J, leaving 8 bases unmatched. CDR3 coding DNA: TGTGCCAGCTCCCCCAGACTAGCGGTACCCTACGAGCAGTACTTC. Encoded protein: CASSPRLAVPYEQYF.

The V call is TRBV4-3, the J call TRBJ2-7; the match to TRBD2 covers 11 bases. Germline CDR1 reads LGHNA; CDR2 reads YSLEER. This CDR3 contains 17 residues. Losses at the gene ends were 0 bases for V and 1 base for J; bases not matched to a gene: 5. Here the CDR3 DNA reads TGCGCCAGCAGCCAAGATTATAGCGGGGGGGGGTCCTACGAGCAGTACTTC. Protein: CASSQDYSGGGSYEQYF.

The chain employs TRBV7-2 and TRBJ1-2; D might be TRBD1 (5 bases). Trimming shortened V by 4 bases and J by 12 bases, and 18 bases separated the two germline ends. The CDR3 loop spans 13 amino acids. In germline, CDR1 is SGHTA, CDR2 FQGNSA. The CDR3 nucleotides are TGTGCCAGCAGCTCCCCAGGGTACCAATATCACACCTTC. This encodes CASSSPGYQYHTF.